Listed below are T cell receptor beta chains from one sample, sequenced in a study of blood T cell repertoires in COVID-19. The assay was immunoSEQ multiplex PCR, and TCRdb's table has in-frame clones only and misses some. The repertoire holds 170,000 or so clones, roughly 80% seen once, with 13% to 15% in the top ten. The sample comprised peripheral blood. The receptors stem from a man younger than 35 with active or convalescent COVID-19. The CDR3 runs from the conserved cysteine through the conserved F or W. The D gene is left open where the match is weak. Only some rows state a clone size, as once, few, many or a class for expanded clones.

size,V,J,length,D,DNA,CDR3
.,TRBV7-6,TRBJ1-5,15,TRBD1,TGTGCCAGCAGCTTAGGTGGACAGGGCAATCAGCCCCAGCATTTT,CASSLGGQGNQPQHF
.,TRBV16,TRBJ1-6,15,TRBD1,TGTGCCAGCAGCCCTTGGACAGGGGATAATTCACCCCTCCACTTT,CASSPWTGDNSPLHF
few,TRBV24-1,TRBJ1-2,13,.,TGTGCCACTATGGGAGGGAGTTCATATGGCTACACCTTC,CATMGGSSYGYTF
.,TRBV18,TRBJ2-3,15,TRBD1,TGTGCCAGCTCACAGGGACAGGGGGCCGCAGATACGCAGTATTTT,CASSQGQGAADTQYF
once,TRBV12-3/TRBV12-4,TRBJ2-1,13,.,TGTGCCAGCAGTCTAACTGGGGCGGGGGAGCAGTTCTTC,CASSLTGAGEQFF
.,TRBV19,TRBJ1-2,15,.,TGTGCCAGTAGTATAAAGGAGGGGTACGGCTATGGCTACACCTTC,CASSIKEGYGYGYTF
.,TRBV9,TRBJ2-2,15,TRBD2,TGTGCCAGCAGCGTAGGGCTAGCGGGGGCCGGGGAGCTGTTTTTT,CASSVGLAGAGELFF
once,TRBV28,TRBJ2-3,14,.,TGTGCCAGCAGCCTAGAACGGACACTCGATACGCAGTATTTT,CASSLERTLDTQYF
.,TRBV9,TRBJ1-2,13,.,TGTGCCAGCAGCCCCCGCGAAAGCTATGGCTACACCTTC,CASSPRESYGYTF
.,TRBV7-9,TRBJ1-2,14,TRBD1,TGTGCCAGCAGCTTCCGGGACAGGGACCATGGCTACACCTTC,CASSFRDRDHGYTF
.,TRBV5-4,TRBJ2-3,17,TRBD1,TGTGCCAGCAGCTTGGAAGGGACAGGGGGCGCCAGGGATACGCAGTATTTT,CASSLEGTGGARDTQYF
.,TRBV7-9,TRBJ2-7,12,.,TGTGCCAGCAGTGATCAGGGCTACGAGCAGTACTTC,CASSDQGYEQYF
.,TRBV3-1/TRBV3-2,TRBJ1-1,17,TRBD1,TGTGCCAGCAGCCAAGTGATCAGGGGGCTTGCGAACACTGAAGCTTTCTTT,CASSQVIRGLANTEAFF
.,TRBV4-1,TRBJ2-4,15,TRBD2,TGCGCCAGCAGCCAAGGGCGGGGGTCGGCGGACATTCAGTACTTC,CASSQGRGSADIQYF
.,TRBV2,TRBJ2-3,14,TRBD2,TGTGCCAGCAGTTGGACTAGTGGGGCAGATACGCAGTATTTT,CASSWTSGADTQYF
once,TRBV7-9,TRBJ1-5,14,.,TGTGCCAGCGCCTTGACAGGTAGCAATCAGCCCCAGCATTTT,CASALTGSNQPQHF
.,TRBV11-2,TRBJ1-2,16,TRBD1,TGTGCCAGCAGCTTGAGTTTCGGGGACAGGCTCTATGGCTACACCTTC,CASSLSFGDRLYGYTF
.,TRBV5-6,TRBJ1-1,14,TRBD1,TGTGCCAGCAGCTCCTTCGCAGGGGGCACTGAAGCTTTCTTT,CASSSFAGGTEAFF
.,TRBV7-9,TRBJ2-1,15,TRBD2,TGTGCCAGCAGCGGTACTAGCGGGGGCGATTATGAGCAGTTCTTC,CASSGTSGGDYEQFF
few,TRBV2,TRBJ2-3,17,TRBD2,TGTGCCAGCAGTGTTGGCCTAGCGGGAGGGCCAACAGATACGCAGTATTTT,CASSVGLAGGPTDTQYF
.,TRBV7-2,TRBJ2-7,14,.,TGTGCCAGCAGCTTTAACCTACAGGGTAACGAGCAGTACTTC,CASSFNLQGNEQYF
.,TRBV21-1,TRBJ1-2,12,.,TGTGCCAGCAGCCCCGGTGGCTATGGCTACACCTTC,CASSPGGYGYTF
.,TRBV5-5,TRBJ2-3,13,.,TGTGCCAGCCTACAGGGAAGCACAGATACGCAGTATTTT,CASLQGSTDTQYF
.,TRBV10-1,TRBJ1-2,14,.,TGCGCCAGCACCCCTCGGGGGAGGGGAAATGGCTACACCTTC,CASTPRGRGNGYTF
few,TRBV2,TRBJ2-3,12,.,TGTGCCAGCAGCCTTCTCACAGATACGCAGTATTTT,CASSLLTDTQYF
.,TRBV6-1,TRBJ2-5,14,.,TGTGCCAGCAGTTCAACAGGGTGGGGAGAGACCCAGTACTTC,CASSSTGWGETQYF
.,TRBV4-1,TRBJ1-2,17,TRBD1,TGCGCCAGCAGCCAAGGTTCCGGACAGGGGAGGTTCTATGGCTACACCTTC,CASSQGSGQGRFYGYTF
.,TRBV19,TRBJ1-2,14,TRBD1,TGTGCCAGTAGAATACAGGGGCCCAACTATGGCTACACCTTC,CASRIQGPNYGYTF
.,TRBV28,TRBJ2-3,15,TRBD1,TGTGCCAGCAGTTTGTCAGGGGGCGGGACAGATACGCAGTATTTT,CASSLSGGGTDTQYF
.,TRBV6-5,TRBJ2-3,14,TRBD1,TGTGCCAGCAGAACAGGGGGCGGCACAGATACGCAGTATTTT,CASRTGGGTDTQYF
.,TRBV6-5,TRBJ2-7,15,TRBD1,TGTGCCAGCAGCCACCGGGACAGGAGCTCCTACGAGCAGTACTTC,CASSHRDRSSYEQYF
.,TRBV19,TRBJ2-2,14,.,TGTGCCAGTAGTAAAATGTACGGTACGGGGGAGCTGTTTTTT,CASSKMYGTGELFF
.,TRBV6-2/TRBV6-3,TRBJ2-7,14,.,TGTGCCAGCAGTTACTCGGGAGACTCCTACGAGCAGTACTTC,CASSYSGDSYEQYF
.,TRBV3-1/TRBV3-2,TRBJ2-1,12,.,TGTGCCAGCAGCCAAGTGAAAGCTGAGCAGTTCTTC,CASSQVKAEQFF
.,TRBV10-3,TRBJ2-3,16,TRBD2,TGTGCCATCAGTGAGAACCTAGCGGGGCCCACAGATACGCAGTATTTT,CAISENLAGPTDTQYF
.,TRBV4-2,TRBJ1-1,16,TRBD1,TGTGCCAGCAGCCGTGAGGCCCAAACAGGGGACACTGAAGCTTTCTTT,CASSREAQTGDTEAFF
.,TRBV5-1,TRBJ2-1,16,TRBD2,TGCGCCAGCAGCCTGGGGGGACTAGCGGGTTACAATGAGCAGTTCTTC,CASSLGGLAGYNEQFF
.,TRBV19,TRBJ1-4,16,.,TGTGCCAGTAGTACGGTTATTGGCGGGTACGAAGAAAAACTGTTTTTT,CASSTVIGGYEEKLFF
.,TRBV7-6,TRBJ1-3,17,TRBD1,TGTGCCAGCAGCTTAGAGGGGACAGGGTTTTCTGGAAACACCATATATTTT,CASSLEGTGFSGNTIYF
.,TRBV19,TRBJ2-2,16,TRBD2,TGTGCCAGTAGTACCAGACTAGCGGGAGAACCCGGGGAGCTGTTTTTT,CASSTRLAGEPGELFF
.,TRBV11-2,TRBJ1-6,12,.,TGTGCCAGCAGCCGGTCAAATTCACCCCTCCACTTT,CASSRSNSPLHF
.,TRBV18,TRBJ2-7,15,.,TGTGCCAGCTCACCATACGACTCTCCGAGGGTCGAGCAGTACTTC,CASSPYDSPRVEQYF
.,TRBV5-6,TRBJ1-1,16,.,TGTGCCAGCAGCTGGTGGGAACGGGAGGTGAACACTGAAGCTTTCTTT,CASSWWEREVNTEAFF
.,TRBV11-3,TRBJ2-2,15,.,TGTGCCAGCAGCTTTGGGGGCCAGTTCACCGGGGAGCTGTTTTTT,CASSFGGQFTGELFF
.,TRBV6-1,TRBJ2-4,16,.,TGTGCCAGCAGTGATTTTGGAGGGGGCCCCAAAAACATTCAGTACTTC,CASSDFGGGPKNIQYF